These 10 T cell receptor beta chains share one sample of origin, sequenced in a study of blood T cell repertoires in COVID-19. Using immunoSEQ multiplex PCR, the repertoire was profiled, and TCRdb retains in-frame clones only, with some absent. The sample yields 150,000 to 170,000 clones, more than 80% seen once. Sequenced sample: peripheral blood. These receptors all stem from a man aged 50 to 60 with acute or convalescent COVID-19.

The chain combines TRBV9 with TRBJ1-1; D remains unclear. There are 12 residues in the CDR3. The V gene's germline CDR1 is SGDLS and CDR2 YYNGEE. V lost 3 bases and J lost 3, with 6 bases in between. CDR3 DNA sequence: TGTGCCAGCAGCGCGCAGGACACTGAAGCTTTCTTT. Its protein is CASSAQDTEAFF.

This chain uses TRBV21-1 with TRBJ2-7; TRBD2, as called in the table, went unchecked against the DNA. TRBV21-1 is described as a pseudogene. There are 15 residues in the CDR3. This CDR3 reads CASTFRRGVTYEQYV. The CDR3 region has the DNA TGTGCCAGTACCTTCCGGCGGGGGGTTACCTACGAGCAGTACGTC.

The chain recombines TRBV6-2 or TRBV6-3 with TRBJ2-1; 9 bases agree with TRBD1. Germline V gives CDR1 MNHEY, CDR2 SVGEGT. The CDR3 runs to 15 residues. Trimming removed 1 base from V and 7 bases from J; junction bases left unmatched: 5. The CDR3 region is CASSYLGQGENEQFF. CDR3 DNA: TGTGCCAGCAGTTACTTGGGACAGGGAGAAAATGAGCAGTTCTTC.

This clone has just a few counts. The chain couples TRBV19 to TRBJ1-5; D possibly corresponds to TRBD1 (6 bases). Germline V CDR1 and CDR2: LNHDA, SQIVND (reference sequence). The CDR3 is 15 amino acids. Trimming pared 4 bases from V and 6 bases from J, leaving 16 bases between. DNA for the CDR3: TGTGCCAGTAGTAGCCGGGACACCCAGGGTCAGCCCCAGCATTTT. It is translated as CASSSRDTQGQPQHF.

The chain's CDR3 is CASSPQGDYGYTF. As DNA, the CDR3 is TGTGCCAGCAGCCCACAGGGGGACTATGGCTACACCTTC. V and J are TRBV3-1 (or the pseudogene TRBV3-2) and TRBJ1-2, with 8 positions matching TRBD1. Germline V gene data show CDR1 as LGHDT and CDR2 as YNNKEL (reference sequence). After removal of 4 bases from V and 3 bases from J, the junction contained 1 base not matched to a gene. The CDR3 contains 13 residues.

The chain combines TRBV5-1 with TRBJ2-1, with 10 bases aligning to TRBD2. Germline trimming cut 1 base from V and 1 base from J; bases unmatched to any gene: 11. Germline assignment: CDR1 SGHRS and CDR2 YFSETQ. The length of the CDR3 is 19 residues. The CDR3 here is CASSLKRGGTLGSYNEQFF. CDR3 nucleotides: TGCGCCAGCAGCTTGAAGCGGGGGGGGACTCTGGGATCCTACAATGAGCAGTTCTTC.

V gene TRBV3-1 (or the pseudogene TRBV3-2) combines with J gene TRBJ2-5; 9 bases map to TRBD1. CDR3 length: 16 amino acids. The germline gives CDR1 LGHDT, CDR2 YNNKEL (reference sequence). J was trimmed by 6 bases and V by 4 bases; bases with no gene match: 12. CDR3 in amino acids: CASSRQTGGNLKTQYF. CDR3 nucleotides: TGTGCCAGCAGCCGGCAGACAGGGGGTAATCTAAAGACCCAGTACTTC.

The chain joins TRBV19 to TRBJ1-6, with TRBD1 identical over 10 bases. V shed 5 bases, J shed 9 bases, and the junction held 7 bases outside the gene matches. The CDR3 is 15 residues long. Germline-derived CDR1 and CDR2 are LNHDA and SQIVND (reference sequence). The CDR3 region is CASSPLTGGSSPLHF. In nucleotides, the CDR3 is TGTGCCAGTAGTCCTCTGACAGGGGGCTCTTCACCCCTCCACTTT.

This chain links TRBV5-4 with TRBJ2-5, with a tentative D call TRBD2 (6 bases). In germline, CDR1 is SGHNT, CDR2 YYREEE (reference sequence). The CDR3 is 15 residues long. Trimming cost V 0 bases and J 5 bases, with 14 bases left between them. In DNA, the CDR3 is TGTGCCAGCAGCTTGGCCGGAGCGGGTGAGGAGACCCAGTACTTC. It translates to CASSLAGAGEETQYF.

The chain recombines TRBV11-2 with TRBJ2-3; TRBD1 matches at 8 bases. CDR1 SGHAT and CDR2 FQNNGV come from the germline V gene. The CDR3 is 13 residues long. The junction had 5 bases not matched to a gene; V was cut back by 4 bases and J by 8 bases. CDR3 coding DNA: TGTGCCAGCAGCTCCCGACAGGGGAGTACGCAGTATTTT. This gives the protein CASSSRQGSTQYF.